This entry is about one T cell receptor beta chain. CDR3 length: 15 residues. With 4 bases clipped from V and 5 bases from J, the junction kept 9 bases outside the gene matches. Germline loops: CDR1 SGHRS, CDR2 YFSETQ. The source of the sample is a study of blood T cell repertoires in COVID-19. Overall study: Sample material is recorded as cDNA or gDNA derived from T cells, B-cell-depleted T cells, or PBMCs.

TCRdb's table, derived via immunoSEQ multiplex PCR, lists solely in-frame clones and lacks some. The sample includes 96,000 or so clones, 70% to 90% seen only once; the top ten take about 4.2%. Recruited during active infection, patients (from Seattle) were subsequently followed longitudinally. The rearrangement uses TRBV5-1 and TRBJ2-5, with 9 bases identical to TRBD1. Material for sequencing was peripheral blood. The receptor was isolated from a human donor with COVID-19, enrolled during active disease. The donor label of this sample is uncertain. CDR3 region: CASSRIPGTGETQYF. The CDR3 coding sequence is TGCGCCAGCAGCCGAATACCCGGGACAGGGGAGACCCAGTACTTC.